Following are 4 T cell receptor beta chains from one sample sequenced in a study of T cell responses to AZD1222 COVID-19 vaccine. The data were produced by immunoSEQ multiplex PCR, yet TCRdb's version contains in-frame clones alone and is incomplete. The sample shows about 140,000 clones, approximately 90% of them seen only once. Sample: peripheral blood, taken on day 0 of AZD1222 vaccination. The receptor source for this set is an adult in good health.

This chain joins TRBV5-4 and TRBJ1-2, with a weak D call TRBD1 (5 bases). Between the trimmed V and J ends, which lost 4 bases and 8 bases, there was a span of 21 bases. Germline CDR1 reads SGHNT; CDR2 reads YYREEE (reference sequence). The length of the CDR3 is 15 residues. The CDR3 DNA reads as TGTGCCAGCAGCGAGATAGGGGAATGGAGTGGCGGCTACACCTTC. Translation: CASSEIGEWSGGYTF.

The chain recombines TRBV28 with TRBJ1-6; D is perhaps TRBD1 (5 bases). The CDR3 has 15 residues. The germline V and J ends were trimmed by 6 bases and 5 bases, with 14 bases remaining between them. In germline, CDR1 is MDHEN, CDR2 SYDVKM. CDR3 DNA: TGTGCCAGCAGGGACCGGGACTTTAATAATTCACCCCTCCACTTT. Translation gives CASRDRDFNNSPLHF. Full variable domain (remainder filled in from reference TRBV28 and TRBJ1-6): DVKVTQSSRYLVKRTGEKVFLECVQDMDHENMFWYRQDPGLGLRLIYFSYDVKMKEKGDIPEGYSVSREKKERFSLILESASTNQTSMYLCASRDRDFNNSPLHFGNGTRLTVT.

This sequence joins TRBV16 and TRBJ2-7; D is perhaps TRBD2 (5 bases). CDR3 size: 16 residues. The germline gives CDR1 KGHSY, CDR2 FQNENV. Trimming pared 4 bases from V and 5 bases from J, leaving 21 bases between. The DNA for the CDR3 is TGTGCCAGCAGCCGAACCGCCGGGCCCCGGAGGCACGAGCAGTACTTC. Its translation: CASSRTAGPRRHEQYF.

CDR3: CASSIARQTNTGELFF. The CDR3 nucleotides are TGTGCCAGTAGTATAGCTAGGCAAACGAACACCGGGGAGCTGTTTTTT. The rearrangement uses TRBV19 and TRBJ2-2; unclear D gene. The V gene lost 1 base and the J gene lost 0 bases, with 9 bases spanning the gap. The V gene's germline CDR1 is LNHDA and CDR2 SQIVND (reference sequence). This CDR3 is 16 amino acids long.